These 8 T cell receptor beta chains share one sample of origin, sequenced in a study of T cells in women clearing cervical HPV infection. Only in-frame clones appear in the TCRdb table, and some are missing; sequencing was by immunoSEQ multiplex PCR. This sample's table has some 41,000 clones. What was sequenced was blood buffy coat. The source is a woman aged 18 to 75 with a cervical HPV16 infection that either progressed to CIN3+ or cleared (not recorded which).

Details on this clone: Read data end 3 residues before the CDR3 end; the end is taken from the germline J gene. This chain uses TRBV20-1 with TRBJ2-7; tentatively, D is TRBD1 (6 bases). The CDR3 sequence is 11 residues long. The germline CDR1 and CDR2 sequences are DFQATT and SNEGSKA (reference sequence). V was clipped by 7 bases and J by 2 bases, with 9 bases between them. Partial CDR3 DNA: TGCAGTGTGGACAGTACCTACGAG. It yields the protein CSVDSTYE. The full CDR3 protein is CSVDSTYEQYF.

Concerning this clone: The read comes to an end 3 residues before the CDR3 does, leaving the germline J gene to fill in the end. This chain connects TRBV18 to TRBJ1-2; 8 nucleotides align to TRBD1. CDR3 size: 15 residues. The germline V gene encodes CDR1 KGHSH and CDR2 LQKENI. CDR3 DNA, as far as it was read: TGTGCCAGCTCACCCCCGGACAGGGCTACCTACGAC. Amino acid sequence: CASSPPDRATYD. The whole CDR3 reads CASSPPDRATYDYTF.

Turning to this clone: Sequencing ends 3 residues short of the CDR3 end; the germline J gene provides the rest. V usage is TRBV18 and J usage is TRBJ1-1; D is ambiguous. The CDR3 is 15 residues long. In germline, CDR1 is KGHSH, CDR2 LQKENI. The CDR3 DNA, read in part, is TGTGCCAGCTCACCACGGCTAGCGGACTCCTACGAG. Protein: CASSPRLADSYE. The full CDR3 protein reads CASSPRLADSYEAFF.

This CDR3 is CSTQTARPKEGPYGYTF. The CDR3 bases that were read are TGCAGTACCCAGACAGCCCGGCCCAAAGAGGGGCCCTATGGC. The genes are TRBV20-1 and TRBJ1-2; D might be TRBD1 (5 bases). Coverage ceases 3 residues before the CDR3 finishes, and the germline J gene fills in the end. V lost 8 bases and J 4 bases, leaving 29 bases between the germline ends. The germline V gene encodes CDR1 DFQATT and CDR2 SNEGSKA (reference sequence). There are 17 residues in the CDR3.

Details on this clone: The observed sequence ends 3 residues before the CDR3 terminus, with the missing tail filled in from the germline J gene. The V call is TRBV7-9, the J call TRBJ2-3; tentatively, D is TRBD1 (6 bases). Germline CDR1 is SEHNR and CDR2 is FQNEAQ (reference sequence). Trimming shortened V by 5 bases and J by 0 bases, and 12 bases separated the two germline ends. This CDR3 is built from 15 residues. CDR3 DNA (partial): TGTGCCAGCAGCCCCCAGGGGTGGAGCACAGATACG. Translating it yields CASSPQGWSTDT. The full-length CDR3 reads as CASSPQGWSTDTQYF.

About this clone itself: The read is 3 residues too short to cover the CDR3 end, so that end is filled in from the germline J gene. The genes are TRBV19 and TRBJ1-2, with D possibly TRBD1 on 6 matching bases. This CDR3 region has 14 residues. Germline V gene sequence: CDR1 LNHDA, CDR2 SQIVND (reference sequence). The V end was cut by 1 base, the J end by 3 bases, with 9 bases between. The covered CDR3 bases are TGTGCCAGTAGTATAGGAGGGGGGGACTATGGC. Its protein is CASSIGGGDYG. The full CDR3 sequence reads CASSIGGGDYGYTF.

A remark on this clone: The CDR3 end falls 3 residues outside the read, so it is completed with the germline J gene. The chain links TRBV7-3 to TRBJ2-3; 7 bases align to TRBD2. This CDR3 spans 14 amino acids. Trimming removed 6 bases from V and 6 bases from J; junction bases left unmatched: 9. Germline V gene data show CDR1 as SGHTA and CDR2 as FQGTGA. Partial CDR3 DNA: TGTGCCAGCAGTGGGGGGAGGGCCGTGGATACG. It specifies CASSGGRAVDT. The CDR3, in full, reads CASSGGRAVDTQYF.

CDR3 loop: CASSWGQGLDQPQHF. The CDR3 bases that were read are TGTGCCAGCAGCTGGGGACAGGGGTTGGATCAGCCC. The gene calls are TRBV7-9 and TRBJ1-5, with 10 bases lining up with TRBD1. The missing CDR3 end, 3 residues past where the read stops, is filled in from the germline J gene. V was clipped by 4 bases and J by 5 bases; unmatched bases: 5. This CDR3 is 15 amino acids long. The germline V gene has CDR1 SEHNR and CDR2 FQNEAQ (reference sequence). The complete variable domain, with remaining parts taken from reference TRBV7-9 and TRBJ1-5, reads DTGVSQNPRHKITKRGQNVTFRCDPISEHNRLYWYRQTLGQGPEFLTYFQNEAQLEKSRLLSDRFSAERPKGSFSTLEIQRTEQGDSAMYLCASSWGQGLDQPQHFGDGTRLSIL.